This T cell receptor beta chain was found in a study of siplizumab effects on memory and regulatory T cells. The germline V and J ends were trimmed by 6 bases and 10 bases, with 22 bases remaining between them. The V gene's germline CDR1 is SGHDT and CDR2 YYEEEE. The CDR3 is made up of 14 amino acids. Clones were read by immunoSEQ multiplex PCR, and TCRdb kept only the in-frame ones, dropping some. There are tens of thousands of clones in the sample; approximately 88% occur only once, and around 1.6% lies in the top ten. This chain connects TRBV5-6 to TRBJ1-1; the D gene is possibly TRBD1 (6 bases). Input material: Tregs sorted from blood. The clonotype originates from a human donor in good health. CDR3 DNA sequence: TGTGCCAGCACCCCAGGTTGGAGGGGGGTACGAGCTTTCTTT. It encodes CASTPGWRGVRAFF.